The 17 T cell receptor beta chains below all came from one sample that was sequenced in a study of T cell repertoires in cytomegalovirus infection. A single record per CDR3 protein comes from TCRdb applying MiXCR to the reads. The sample yields 180,000 or so distinct CDR3 sequences, 17% seen once. The sequenced sample was CD8+ T cells from PBMCs. These receptors were taken from a human donor in good health (CMV status not recorded). Some clones in this sample may be carry-over from other donors' samples.

This clonotype has a handful of counts. In DNA form, the CDR3 reads TGTGCCAGCAGCTTATTAAGCGGGATCGGGGACAGGCGCTATGGCTACACCTTC. Translation: CASSLLSGIGDRRYGYTF. This chain connects TRBV7-8 to TRBJ1-2; TRBD1 aligns across 8 bases. This CDR3 comprises 18 residues. The germline V gene has CDR1 SGHVS and CDR2 FQNEAQ. Trimming cost V 2 bases and J 4 bases; bases outside gene matches: 15.

For this clonotype: An end of the junction does not agree with germline; a read error may underlie this. J is TRBJ2-2 and V is TRBV28; 8 nucleotides align to TRBD1. This CDR3 comprises 15 residues. The germline V gene has CDR1 MDHEN and CDR2 SYDVKM. CDR3 coding DNA: TGTGCCAGCAGTTCTGGACAGGGCAACACCGAGGAGCTGTTTTTT. Protein product: CASSSGQGNTEELFF.

This clonotype was seen a few times. CDR3: CASSHLSGGASEQFF. DNA for the CDR3: TGTGCCAGCAGCCACCTAAGCGGGGGGGCCTCTGAGCAGTTCTTC. The chain has TRBV12-3 or TRBV12-4 and TRBJ2-1, with TRBD2 matching over 10 bases. This CDR3 contains 15 residues. After removal of 6 bases from V and 9 bases from J, the junction contained 11 bases not matched to a gene.

There are a few counts of this clonotype. A junction boundary mismatches the germline segment, possibly from a read error. The V gene is TRBV10-1, the J gene TRBJ2-5, with D possibly TRBD1 on 5 matching bases. Germline V gene data show CDR1 as WNHNN and CDR2 as SYGVQD (reference sequence). This CDR3 has 11 residues. In nucleotides, the CDR3 is TGCGCCAGCAGTGACTCAGCAGGGCAGAGCTTC. Translated: CASSDSAGQSF.

This rearrangement joins TRBV7-2 to TRBJ1-6; 7 bases line up with TRBD1. There are 17 residues in the CDR3. Germline V gene sequence: CDR1 SGHTA, CDR2 FQGNSA. Trimming cost V 5 bases and J 0 bases; bases outside gene matches: 7. The CDR3 is CASSPSGGSSYNSPLHF. The CDR3 region has the DNA TGTGCCAGCAGCCCCTCAGGGGGGAGCTCCTATAATTCACCCCTCCACTTT. Variable domain in full (rest from reference TRBV7-2 and TRBJ1-6): GAGVSQSPSNKVTEKGKDVELRCDPISGHTALYWYRQSLGQGLEFLIYFQGNSAPDKSGLPSDRFSAERTGGSVSTLTIQRTQQEDSAVYLCASSPSGGSSYNSPLHFGNGTRLTVT.

The chain employs TRBV6-6 and TRBJ2-7, with 10 bases matching TRBD1. The CDR3 contains 15 residues. Germline CDR1 MNHNY, CDR2 SVGAGI (reference sequence). J lost 0 bases, V lost 6 bases, and 5 bases had no gene match. The CDR3 nucleotides are TGTGCCAGCAGCACCGACAGGGGGCCCTCCTACGAGCAGTACTTC. Protein: CASSTDRGPSYEQYF.

The chain is built from TRBV7-6 and TRBJ2-7; 10 bases align to TRBD1. The CDR3 runs to 14 residues. Per the germline V gene, CDR1 is SGHVS and CDR2 is FNYEAQ. Unmatched junction bases numbered 1, after V lost 1 base and J lost 4 bases. In nucleotides, the CDR3 is TGTGCCAGCAGCTTAGGGGACAGGGGATACGAGCAGTACTTC. Its translation is CASSLGDRGYEQYF.

This clonotype was observed a few times. This chain joins TRBV23-1 and TRBJ2-2; D is uncertain. TRBV23-1 is sorted into the ORF group, with uncertain function. The CDR3 has 15 amino acids. The V gene lost 3 bases and the J gene lost 5 bases, with 13 bases spanning the gap. CDR3 region: CASSQCIGRTGELFF. The CDR3 region has the DNA TGCGCCAGCAGTCAGTGTATAGGGCGGACCGGGGAGCTGTTTTTT.

The chain has TRBV27 and TRBJ1-2; 8 positions agree with TRBD1. The germline V gene encodes CDR1 MNHEY and CDR2 SMNVEV (reference sequence). CDR3 length: 16 amino acids. Unmatched junction bases numbered 7, after V lost 3 bases and J lost 1 base. The CDR3 here is CASSFIGGQVNYGYTF. The CDR3 nucleotides read TGTGCCAGCAGTTTTATTGGGGGACAGGTTAACTATGGCTACACCTTC.

Only a few counts were recorded for this clonotype. J is TRBJ1-1 and V is TRBV28; 7 bases map to TRBD1. Germline lookup yields CDR1 MDHEN and CDR2 SYDVKM. V lost 6 bases to trimming and J lost 2 bases; unmatched junction nucleotides: 3. The CDR3 has 13 residues. The CDR3 sequence is CASSWDSNTEAFF. CDR3 DNA: TGTGCCAGCAGCTGGGACAGTAACACTGAAGCTTTCTTT.

The chain recombines TRBV28 with TRBJ1-2; D not certain. Germline V lookup: CDR1 MDHEN, CDR2 SYDVKM. The V end lost 5 bases, the J end lost 6 bases, and 10 bases lay between the germline ends. This CDR3 contains 12 residues. CDR3 DNA: TGTGCCAGCAGTCGCAGGTTGGATGGCTACACCTTC. Translated, it gives CASSRRLDGYTF.

The chain combines TRBV4-3 with TRBJ2-1; no clear D. This CDR3 spans 16 amino acids. Germline CDR1 LGHNA, CDR2 YSLEER. The V end was cut by 0 bases, the J end by 10 bases, with 19 bases between. CDR3 bases: TGCGCCAGCAGCCAAGATCGGAATGGTGTGTTGCGGGAGCAGTTCTTC. Protein: CASSQDRNGVLREQFF.

This chain connects TRBV24-1 to TRBJ2-2; no clear D gene. Germline CDR1 reads KGHDR; CDR2 reads SFDVKD. The V and J ends lost 5 bases and 4 bases respectively, with 7 bases between them. CDR3 length equals 13 residues. CDR3 amino acids: CATSAGRTGELFF. CDR3 sequence (DNA): TGTGCCACCAGTGCTGGGCGCACCGGGGAGCTGTTTTTT.

As regards this clonotype: The junction differs from germline at one of its ends, possibly a read error. The V and J genes are TRBV7-7 and TRBJ1-1; tentative D call: TRBD1 (5 bases). CDR3 size: 13 residues. Germline V gene lookup returns CDR1 SSHAT and CDR2 FNYEAQ (reference sequence). The CDR3 DNA reads TGTGCTAGCAGCGCTACAGGGAACACTGAAGCTTTCTTT. This gives the protein CASSATGNTEAFF.

The rearrangement uses TRBV24-1 and TRBJ1-1, with D hard to call. Germline V gene lookup returns CDR1 KGHDR and CDR2 SFDVKD. There are 11 residues in the CDR3. V lost 3 bases to trimming and J lost 5 bases, with 3 bases between them. The CDR3 DNA reads as TGTGCCACCAGTGATGGTACTGAAGCTTTCTTT. Translation gives CATSDGTEAFF.

This clonotype has more than one count but fewer than ten. The V call is TRBV7-9, the J call TRBJ2-5, with D possibly matching TRBD1 (5 bases). V was pared by 5 bases and J by 1 base, with 11 bases between. Germline V gives CDR1 SEHNR, CDR2 FQNEAQ (reference sequence). The CDR3 is made up of 14 amino acids. The CDR3 nucleotides read TGTGCCAGCAGCGCAGACAGATCCCAAGAGACCCAGTACTTC. This translates into CASSADRSQETQYF.

CDR3 nucleotides: TGTGCCATCAGTGGTGAACAGGGCATAGGAGATACGCAGTATTTT. It specifies CAISGEQGIGDTQYF. The V call is TRBV10-3, the J call TRBJ2-3; maybe TRBD1 (6 bases). This CDR3 region has 15 residues. Deletions cut 4 bases from V and 5 bases from J, with 16 bases between. Germline V lookup: CDR1 ENHRY, CDR2 SYGVKD.